This T cell receptor (beta chain) was recovered during a study of shared clonotypes between healthy human individuals. Overall study: Three CD4 naive, three CD4 memory, two CD8 naive and one CD8 memory plate were used per donor.

The repertoire was sequenced with immunoSEQ multiplex PCR; TCRdb's copy has only in-frame clones and lacks some. The sample consists of nearly 2 million clones, just under 95% of them appearing once. The CDR3 totals 16 residues. V gave up 1 base and J gave up 1 base, with 12 bases separating them. Germline V lookup: CDR1 MDHEN, CDR2 SYDVKM. CD45RO negativity and positive selection for CCR7 defined naive CD8 cells, a population that excluded terminally differentiated effector memory CD45RA+ cells. The sample was naive CD8+ T cells sorted from blood. The chain recombines TRBV28 with TRBJ2-3; D might be TRBD1 (6 bases). This TCR was sampled from a man aged 18-30 years in good health. CDR3 loop: CASSLLSEGGTDTQYF. For the CDR3, the DNA is TGTGCCAGCAGTTTATTATCCGAGGGGGGCACAGATACGCAGTATTTT.